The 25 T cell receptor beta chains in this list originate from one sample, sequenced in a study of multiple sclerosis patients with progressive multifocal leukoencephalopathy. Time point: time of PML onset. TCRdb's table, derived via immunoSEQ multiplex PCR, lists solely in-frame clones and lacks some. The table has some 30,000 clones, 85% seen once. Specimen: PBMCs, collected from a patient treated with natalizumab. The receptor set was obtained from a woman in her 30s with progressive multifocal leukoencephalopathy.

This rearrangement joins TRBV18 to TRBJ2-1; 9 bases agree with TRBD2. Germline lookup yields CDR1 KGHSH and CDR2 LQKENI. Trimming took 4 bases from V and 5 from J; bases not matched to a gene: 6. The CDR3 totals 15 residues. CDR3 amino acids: CASSLGTSRNNEQFF. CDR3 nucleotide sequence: TGTGCCAGCTCACTGGGGACTAGCCGAAACAATGAGCAGTTCTTC.

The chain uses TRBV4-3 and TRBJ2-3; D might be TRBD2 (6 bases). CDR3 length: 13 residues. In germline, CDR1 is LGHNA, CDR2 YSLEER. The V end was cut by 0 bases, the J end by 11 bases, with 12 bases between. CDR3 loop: CASSQDGDSRQYF. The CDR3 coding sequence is TGCGCCAGCAGCCAAGACGGGGACTCCCGGCAGTATTTT.

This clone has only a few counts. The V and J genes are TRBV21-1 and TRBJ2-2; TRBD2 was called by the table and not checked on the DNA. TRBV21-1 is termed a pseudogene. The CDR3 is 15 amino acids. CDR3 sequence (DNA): TGTGCCAGCAGCAGGACTAGCGGGAACACCGGGGAGCTGTTTTTT. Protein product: CASSRTSGNTGELFF.

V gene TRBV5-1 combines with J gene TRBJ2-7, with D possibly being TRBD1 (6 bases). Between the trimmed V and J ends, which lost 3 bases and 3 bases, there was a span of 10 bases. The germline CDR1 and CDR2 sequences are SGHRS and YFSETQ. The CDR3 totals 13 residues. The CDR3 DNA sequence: TGCGCCAGCAGCTGGGACAAAAGCTACGAGCAGTACTTC. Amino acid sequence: CASSWDKSYEQYF.

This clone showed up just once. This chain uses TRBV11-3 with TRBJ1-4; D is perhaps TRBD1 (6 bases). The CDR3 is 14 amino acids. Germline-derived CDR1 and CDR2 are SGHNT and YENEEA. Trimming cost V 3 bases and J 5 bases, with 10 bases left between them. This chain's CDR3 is CASSFGTPNEKLFF. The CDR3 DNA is TGTGCCAGCAGCTTTGGGACACCGAATGAAAAACTGTTTTTT.

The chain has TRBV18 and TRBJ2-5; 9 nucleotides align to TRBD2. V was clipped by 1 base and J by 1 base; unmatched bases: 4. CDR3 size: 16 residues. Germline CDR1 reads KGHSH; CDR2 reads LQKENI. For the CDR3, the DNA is TGTGCCAGCTCACCACTTAGCGGGGGCACCCAAGAGACCCAGTACTTC. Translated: CASSPLSGGTQETQYF.

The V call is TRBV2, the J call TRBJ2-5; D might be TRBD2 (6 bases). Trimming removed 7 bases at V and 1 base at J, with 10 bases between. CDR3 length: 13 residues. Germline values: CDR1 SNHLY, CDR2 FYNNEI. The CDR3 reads CASMRGLQETQYF. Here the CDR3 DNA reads TGTGCCAGCATGCGGGGCCTCCAAGAGACCCAGTACTTC.

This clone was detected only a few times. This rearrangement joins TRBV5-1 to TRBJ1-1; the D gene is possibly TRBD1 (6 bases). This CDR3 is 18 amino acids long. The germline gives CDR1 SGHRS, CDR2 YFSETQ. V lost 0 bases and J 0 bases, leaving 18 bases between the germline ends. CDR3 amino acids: CASSLVFGGRGMNTEAFF. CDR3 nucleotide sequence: TGCGCCAGCAGCTTGGTTTTCGGGGGCAGGGGCATGAACACTGAAGCTTTCTTT.

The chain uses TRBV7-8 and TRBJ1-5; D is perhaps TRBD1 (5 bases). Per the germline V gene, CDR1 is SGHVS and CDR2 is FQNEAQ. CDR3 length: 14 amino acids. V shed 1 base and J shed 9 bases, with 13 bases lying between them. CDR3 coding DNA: TGTGCCAGCAGCTTAGTCGACAGTGGTAGGCCCCAGCATTTT. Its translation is CASSLVDSGRPQHF.

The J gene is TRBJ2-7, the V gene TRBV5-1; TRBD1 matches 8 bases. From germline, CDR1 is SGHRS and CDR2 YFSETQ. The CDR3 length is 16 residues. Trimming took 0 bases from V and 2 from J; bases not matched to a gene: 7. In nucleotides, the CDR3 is TGCGCCAGCAGCTTGGGAAGGGACAGGAACACCTACGAGCAGTACTTC. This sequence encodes CASSLGRDRNTYEQYF.

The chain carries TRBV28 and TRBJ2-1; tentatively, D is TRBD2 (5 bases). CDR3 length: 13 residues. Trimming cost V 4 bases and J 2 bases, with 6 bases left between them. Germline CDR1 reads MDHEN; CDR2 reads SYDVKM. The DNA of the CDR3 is TGTGCCAGCAGTTCCGGGGCCTACAATGAGCAGTTCTTC. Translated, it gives CASSSGAYNEQFF.

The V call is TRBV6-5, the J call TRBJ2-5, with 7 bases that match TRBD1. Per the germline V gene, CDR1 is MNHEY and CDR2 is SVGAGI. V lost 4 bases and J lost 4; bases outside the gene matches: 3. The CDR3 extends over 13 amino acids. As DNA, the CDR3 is TGTGCCAGCAGTTTCTACAGGGGAGAGACCCAGTACTTC. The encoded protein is CASSFYRGETQYF.

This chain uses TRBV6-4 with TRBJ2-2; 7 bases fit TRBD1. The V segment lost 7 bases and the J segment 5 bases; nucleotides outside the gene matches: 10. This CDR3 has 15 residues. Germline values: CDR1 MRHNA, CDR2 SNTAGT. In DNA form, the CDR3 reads TGTGCCAGCACCCTGAGGGCAGGGGGAACCGGGGAGCTGTTTTTT. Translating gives CASTLRAGGTGELFF.

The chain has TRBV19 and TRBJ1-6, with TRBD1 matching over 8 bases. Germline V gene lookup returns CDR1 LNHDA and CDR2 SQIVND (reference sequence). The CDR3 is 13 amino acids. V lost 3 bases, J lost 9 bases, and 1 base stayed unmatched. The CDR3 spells CASSIQGASPLHF. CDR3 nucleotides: TGTGCCAGTAGTATTCAGGGGGCTTCACCCCTCCACTTT.

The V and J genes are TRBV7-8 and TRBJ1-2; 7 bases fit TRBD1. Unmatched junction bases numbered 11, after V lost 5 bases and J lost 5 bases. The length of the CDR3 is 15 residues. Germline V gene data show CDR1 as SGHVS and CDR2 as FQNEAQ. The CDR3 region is CASSPRTGAVYGYTF. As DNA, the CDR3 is TGTGCCAGCAGCCCCCGTACAGGGGCCGTTTATGGCTACACCTTC.

CDR3 sequence reads: CASRPEIYTIRTEAFF. DNA for the CDR3: TGTGCCAGCAGACCGGAAATCTACACAATTCGCACTGAAGCTTTCTTT. This rearrangement joins TRBV21-1 to TRBJ1-1. TRBV21-1 is noted as a pseudogene. The CDR3 has 16 residues.

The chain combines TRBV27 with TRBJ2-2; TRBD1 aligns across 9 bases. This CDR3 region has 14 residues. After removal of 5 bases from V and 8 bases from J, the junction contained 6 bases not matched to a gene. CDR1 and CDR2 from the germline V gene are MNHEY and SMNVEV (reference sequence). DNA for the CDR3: TGTGCCAGCAGTCCCAGACAGGGGGGTGGGGAGCTGTTTTTT. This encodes CASSPRQGGGELFF.

CDR3 residues: CASSLGLASKREQFF. CDR3 nucleotides: TGTGCCAGCAGCCTCGGACTAGCGAGCAAACGGGAGCAGTTCTTC. This chain uses TRBV7-9 with TRBJ2-1, with 9 bases identical to TRBD2. The germline gives CDR1 SEHNR, CDR2 FQNEAQ (reference sequence). Unmatched junction bases numbered 12, after V lost 5 bases and J lost 10 bases. CDR3 length equals 15 residues.

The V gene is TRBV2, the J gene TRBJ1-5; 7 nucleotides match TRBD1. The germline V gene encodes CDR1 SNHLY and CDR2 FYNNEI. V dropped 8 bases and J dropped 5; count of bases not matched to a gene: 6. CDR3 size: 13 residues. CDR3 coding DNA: TGTGCCAGCGCCGACAGGGAGGATCAGCCCCAGCATTTT. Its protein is CASADREDQPQHF.

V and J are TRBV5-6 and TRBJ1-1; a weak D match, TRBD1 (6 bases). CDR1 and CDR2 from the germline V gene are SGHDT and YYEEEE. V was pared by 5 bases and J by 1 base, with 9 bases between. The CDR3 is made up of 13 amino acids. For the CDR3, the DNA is TGTGCCAGCAGTGACAGGTGGAACACTGAAGCTTTCTTT. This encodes CASSDRWNTEAFF.

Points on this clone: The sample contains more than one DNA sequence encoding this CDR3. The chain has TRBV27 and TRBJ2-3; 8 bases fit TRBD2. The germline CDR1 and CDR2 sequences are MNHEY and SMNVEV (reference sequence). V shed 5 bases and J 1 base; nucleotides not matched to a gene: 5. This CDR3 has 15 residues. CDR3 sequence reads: CASSRLALGTDTQYF. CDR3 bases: TGTGCCAGCAGTCGACTAGCGCTCGGCACAGATACGCAGTATTTT.

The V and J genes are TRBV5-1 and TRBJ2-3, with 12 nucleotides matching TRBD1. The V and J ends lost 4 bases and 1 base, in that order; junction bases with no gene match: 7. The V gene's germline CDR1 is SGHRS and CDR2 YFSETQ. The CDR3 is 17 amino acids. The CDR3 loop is CASSTGQGALRTDTQYF. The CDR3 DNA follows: TGCGCCAGCAGCACGGGACAGGGGGCTTTGCGCACAGATACGCAGTATTTT.

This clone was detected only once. The chain's CDR3 is CASSLSAITYEQYF. In DNA form, the CDR3 reads TGTGCCAGCAGCTTAAGTGCGATTACCTACGAGCAGTACTTC. The J gene is TRBJ2-7, the V gene TRBV5-4; D is ambiguous. The germline V gene encodes CDR1 SGHNT and CDR2 YYREEE (reference sequence). V lost 2 bases and J 2 bases, leaving 11 bases between the germline ends. This CDR3 region has 14 residues.

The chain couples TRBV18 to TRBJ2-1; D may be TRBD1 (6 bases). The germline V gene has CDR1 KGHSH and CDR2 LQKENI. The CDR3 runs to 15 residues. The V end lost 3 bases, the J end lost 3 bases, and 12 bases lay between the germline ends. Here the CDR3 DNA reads TGTGCCAGCTCACCCGCAACAGGGTACTACAATGAGCAGTTCTTC. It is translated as CASSPATGYYNEQFF. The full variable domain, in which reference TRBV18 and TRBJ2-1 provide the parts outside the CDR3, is NAGVMQNPRHLVRRRGQEARLRCSPMKGHSHVYWYRQLPEEGLKFMVYLQKENIIDESGMPKERFSAEFPKEGPSILRIQQVVRGDSAAYFCASSPATGYYNEQFFGPGTRLTVL.

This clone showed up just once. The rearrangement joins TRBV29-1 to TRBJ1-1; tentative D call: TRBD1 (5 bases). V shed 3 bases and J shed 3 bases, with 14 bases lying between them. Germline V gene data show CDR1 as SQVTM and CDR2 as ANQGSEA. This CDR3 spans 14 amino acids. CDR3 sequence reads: CSVDSLREDTEAFF. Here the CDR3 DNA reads TGCAGCGTTGATTCCCTCAGGGAGGACACTGAAGCTTTCTTT.